The T cell receptor beta chain under discussion was sequenced for a study of blood T cell repertoires in COVID-19. Across the study: Whether acute or convalescent, the COVID-19 samples came from the United States, Italy and Spain. The cDNA or gDNA used as material had been derived from T cells, B-cell-depleted T cells, or PBMCs.

Original methodology: It was from reference gene primer amplification that nucleated cell counts were estimated. Clones were read by immunoSEQ multiplex PCR, and TCRdb kept only the in-frame ones, dropping some. V and J calls and clone size are given by that table; D and trimming were obtained from the DNA. The table lists nearly 70,000 clones, 70% to 90% of them singletons. The ends were cut back, 1 base at V and 3 bases at J, with 10 bases in the middle. This CDR3 has 14 amino acids. Germline V gene lookup returns CDR1 MDHEN and CDR2 SYDVKM. The sample taken for sequencing was peripheral blood. The J gene is TRBJ2-7, the V gene TRBV28; maybe TRBD1 (5 bases). The clonotype was recovered from a woman in her 70s with acute or convalescent COVID-19. The CDR3 reads CASSLSGQSYEQYF. DNA for the CDR3: TGTGCCAGCAGTTTATCAGGGCAGAGCTACGAGCAGTACTTC.